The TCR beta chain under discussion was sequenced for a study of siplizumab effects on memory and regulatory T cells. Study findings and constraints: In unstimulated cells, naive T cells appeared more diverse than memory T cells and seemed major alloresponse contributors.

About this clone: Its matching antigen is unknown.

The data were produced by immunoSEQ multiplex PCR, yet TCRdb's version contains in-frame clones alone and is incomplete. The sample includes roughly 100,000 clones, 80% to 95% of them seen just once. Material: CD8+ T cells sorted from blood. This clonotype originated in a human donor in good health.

The CDR3 DNA reads TGTGCCAGCAGCTTAGAGCCTTTGTCCTCGAGCAATCAGCCCCAGCATTTT. Residues: CASSLEPLSSSNQPQHF. This rearrangement joins TRBV7-2 to TRBJ1-5, with D hard to call. The V and J ends lost 1 base and 1 base respectively, with 14 bases between them. Germline V lookup: CDR1 SGHTA, CDR2 FQGNSA. This CDR3 region has 17 residues.